What follows are 22 T cell receptor beta chains derived from one specimen sequenced in a study of shared clonotypes between healthy human individuals. TCRdb's copy holds only in-frame clones and misses some; the assay was immunoSEQ multiplex PCR. This sample has about 2.1 million clones, with roughly 95% found just once. CD45RO-negative cells were positively selected for CCR7, leaving out terminally differentiated effector memory CD45RA+ cells. Sample: naive CD8+ T cells from PBMCs. These TCRs come from a man between 18 and 29 years old in good health. Some clones in this sample may be carry-over from other donors' samples.

The chain has TRBV7-3 and TRBJ2-1; 9 bases agree with TRBD2. CDR3 length equals 15 residues. V was pared by 1 base and J by 4 bases, with 2 bases of the junction left unmatched. Germline assignment: CDR1 SGHTA and CDR2 FQGTGA. CDR3 protein: CASSLIAGDYNEQFF. CDR3 sequence (DNA): TGTGCCAGCAGCTTAATAGCGGGAGATTACAATGAGCAGTTCTTC.

This clone appeared a single time. The rearrangement links TRBV19 to TRBJ1-2; D is perhaps TRBD1 (5 bases). V was clipped by 7 bases and J by 4 bases, with 10 bases between them. The CDR3 is 12 residues long. Germline lookup yields CDR1 LNHDA and CDR2 SQIVND (reference sequence). The CDR3 reads CASNLGGYGYTF. As DNA, the CDR3 is TGTGCCAGTAACTTGGGGGGCTATGGCTACACCTTC.

The J gene is TRBJ2-3, the V gene TRBV5-8; D gene ambiguous. Per germline, CDR1 SGHTS and CDR2 YDEGEE. Trimming stripped 3 bases from V and 6 bases from J, with 11 bases between. CDR3 length equals 13 residues. CDR3 sequence reads: CASSWRLADTQYF. DNA of the CDR3: TGTGCCAGCAGCTGGCGATTGGCGGATACGCAGTATTTT.

V and J are TRBV9 and TRBJ1-2; D is possibly TRBD1 (5 bases). V lost 6 bases and J 12 bases, leaving 39 bases between the germline ends. The CDR3 is 19 amino acids. Germline V CDR1 and CDR2: SGDLS, YYNGEE. This chain's CDR3 is CASKLIDDSNRRPEGVDTF. In nucleotides, the CDR3 is TGTGCCAGCAAACTCATAGATGATAGTAACAGGCGACCGGAGGGAGTGGACACCTTC.

The chain couples TRBV29-1 to TRBJ1-2, with 9 positions matching TRBD1. The germline gives CDR1 SQVTM, CDR2 ANQGSEA. J gave up 4 bases and V 6 bases, and 12 bases lay outside the gene matches. This CDR3 contains 15 residues. Written as DNA, the CDR3 is TGCAGCGTGGATCCGGGACAGGGAAGGTCCTATGGCTACACCTTC. Its translation is CSVDPGQGRSYGYTF.

V gene TRBV7-9 combines with J gene TRBJ2-1, with unresolved D. Per the germline V gene, CDR1 is SEHNR and CDR2 is FQNEAQ (reference sequence). Trimming took 1 base from V and 9 from J, leaving 10 bases between them. This CDR3 has 13 amino acids. This chain's CDR3 is CASSLDRASEQFF. CDR3 in DNA: TGTGCCAGCAGCTTAGACCGAGCTAGTGAGCAGTTCTTC.

This clone was counted once. This sequence joins TRBV4-2 and TRBJ1-6; 9 bases line up with TRBD1. This CDR3 contains 15 residues. From germline, CDR1 is LGHNA and CDR2 YNFKEQ. V shed 6 bases and J 7 bases; nucleotides not matched to a gene: 7. The CDR3 coding sequence is TGTGCCAGCAGATATAGGGGACAGGGCAATTCACCCCTCCACTTT. This sequence encodes CASRYRGQGNSPLHF.

The chain couples TRBV30 to TRBJ1-2; D gene ambiguous. This CDR3 comprises 11 residues. CDR1 GTSNPN and CDR2 SVGIG come from the germline V gene (reference sequence). V was cut by 5 bases and J by 3 bases, with 7 bases left in between. The CDR3: CAWGDHYGYTF. Here the CDR3 DNA reads TGTGCCTGGGGCGACCACTATGGCTACACCTTC.

A single count supports this clone. This chain joins TRBV9 and TRBJ1-5; D perhaps matches TRBD1 (6 bases). Germline lookup yields CDR1 SGDLS and CDR2 YYNGEE. With 2 bases removed from V and 3 bases from J, the gap between germline ends came to 12 bases. This CDR3 is built from 15 residues. The CDR3 loop is CASSVGGANNQPQHF. The CDR3, as DNA: TGTGCCAGCAGCGTGGGGGGCGCGAACAATCAGCCCCAGCATTTT.

The chain combines TRBV7-8 with TRBJ2-1; D not certain. Trimming removed 4 bases from V and 7 bases from J, with 11 bases in between. This CDR3 has 13 amino acids. Germline V lookup: CDR1 SGHVS, CDR2 FQNEAQ. The CDR3 bases are TGTGCCAGCAGCTCAAACCGTGGTAATGAGCAGTTCTTC. Its protein product is CASSSNRGNEQFF.

The chain employs TRBV28 and TRBJ2-5; D is uncertain. V shed 5 bases and J shed 3 bases, with 19 bases lying between them. This CDR3 has 16 amino acids. Germline V lookup: CDR1 MDHEN, CDR2 SYDVKM. CDR3 DNA: TGTGCCAGCAGTCTCCAACAATTTGGGGATGAAGAGACCCAGTACTTC. This sequence encodes CASSLQQFGDEETQYF.

The CDR3 is CASSSATGGHEQFF. In nucleotides, the CDR3 is TGTGCCAGCAGCTCAGCTACAGGGGGGCATGAGCAGTTCTTC. V usage is TRBV7-9 and J usage is TRBJ2-1; 8 nucleotides match TRBD1. The CDR3 totals 14 residues. V lost 4 bases, J lost 8 bases, and 7 bases stayed unmatched. Looked up from germline, CDR1 is SEHNR and CDR2 is FQNEAQ (reference sequence).

This chain connects TRBV6-1 to TRBJ1-2; TRBD1 agrees at 7 bases. The CDR3 spans 16 residues. Germline V gene sequence: CDR1 MNHNS, CDR2 SASEGT. With V trimmed by 4 bases and J by 2 bases, 10 bases remained unmatched. Written as DNA, the CDR3 is TGTGCCAGCAGTGTCCAACGGAAGACAGGGAACTATGGCTACACCTTC. Protein product: CASSVQRKTGNYGYTF.

The CDR3 protein is CASLRGTYNEQFF. The CDR3 region has the DNA TGTGCCAGCCTCAGGGGCACCTACAATGAGCAGTTCTTC. The chain links TRBV21-1 to TRBJ2-1; no check of the table's D call, TRBD1, against the DNA was made. TRBV21-1 is assigned pseudogene status. The CDR3 consists of 13 residues.

The chain links TRBV4-1 to TRBJ2-5; D might be TRBD1 or TRBD2, each matching 5 bases. Trimming cost V 3 bases and J 5 bases, with 22 bases left between them. This CDR3 comprises 17 residues. In germline, CDR1 is MGHRA, CDR2 YSYEKL. The CDR3 bases are TGCGCCAGCAGCCATAAGATATTGGCGCAAGGGACGGAGACCCAGTACTTC. Its translation: CASSHKILAQGTETQYF.

V and J are TRBV21-1 and TRBJ2-5; the table's D call, TRBD1, was not checked against the DNA. TRBV21-1 is labeled a pseudogene. There are 15 residues in the CDR3. This CDR3 reads CASSRGDRGRETQYF. In DNA form, the CDR3 reads TGTGCCAGCAGCAGGGGAGACAGGGGAAGGGAGACCCAGTACTTC.

This sequence joins TRBV5-1 and TRBJ2-1; D might be TRBD1 (6 bases). The germline gives CDR1 SGHRS, CDR2 YFSETQ. V was cut by 5 bases and J by 5 bases, with 14 bases left in between. CDR3 length: 14 residues. In nucleotides, the CDR3 is TGCGCCAGCAGGCTATGGACAGCAGACAATGAGCAGTTCTTC. This translates into CASRLWTADNEQFF.

The rearrangement uses TRBV7-3 and TRBJ2-7; 8 nucleotides align to TRBD2. Germline-derived CDR1 and CDR2 are SGHTA and FQGTGA. The CDR3 contains 14 residues. V trimming: 5 bases; J trimming: 3 bases; junction bases outside the gene matches: 6. CDR3: CASSPLAGSYEQYF. In DNA, the CDR3 is TGTGCCAGCAGCCCTCTAGCGGGCAGCTACGAGCAGTACTTC.

The V and J genes are TRBV7-9 and TRBJ2-7; 7 bases are a match to TRBD1. The V gene's germline CDR1 is SEHNR and CDR2 FQNEAQ (reference sequence). The J segment lost 1 base and the V segment lost 5 bases, leaving 5 bases of the junction unmatched. This CDR3 comprises 14 residues. CDR3 nucleotides: TGTGCCAGCAGCCCCGGCAGGGGGTCCTACGAGCAGTACTTC. This translates into CASSPGRGSYEQYF.

This clone was observed once. The gene calls are TRBV28 and TRBJ1-1, with 9 bases that match TRBD1. The CDR3 runs 14 residues. Germline lookup yields CDR1 MDHEN and CDR2 SYDVKM. V shed 2 bases, J shed 11 bases, and the junction held 9 bases outside the gene matches. DNA for the CDR3: TGTGCCAGCAGTTTACCCGGGACAGGGATGGGGGCTTTCTTT. Translating it yields CASSLPGTGMGAFF.

Note on this clone: One end of the junction is discordant with germline, which a read error may explain. The chain combines TRBV2 with TRBJ1-5; D is ambiguous. The CDR3 loop spans 15 amino acids. CDR1 SNHLY and CDR2 FYNNEI come from the germline V gene. The CDR3 sequence: CASREASGGKQPQHF. CDR3 bases: TGTGCCAGCAGGGAAGCTTCGGGAGGCAAACAGCCCCAGCATTTT.

The chain carries TRBV29-1 and TRBJ1-1, with 11 bases fitting TRBD1. V trimming: 7 bases; J trimming: 4 bases; junction bases outside the gene matches: 5. This CDR3 is 13 amino acids long. Germline V gene lookup returns CDR1 SQVTM and CDR2 ANQGSEA. The CDR3 spells CSALDRGLTEAFF. The DNA of the CDR3 is TGCAGCGCTCTGGACAGGGGGCTCACTGAAGCTTTCTTT.